This TCR beta chain stems from a study of Ad26.COV2.S vaccination and SARS-CoV-2 variants. A remark on this clone: No antigen is known for it.

The method was immunoSEQ multiplex PCR; TCRdb's version includes in-frame clones alone and lacks a portion of them. The sample carries about 180,000 clones, around nine tenths recorded once. The germline CDR1 and CDR2 sequences are GTSNPN and SVGIG (reference sequence). The CDR3 runs to 12 residues. Trimming pared 2 bases from V and 4 bases from J, leaving 8 bases between. Study observations and caveats: From the TCR breadth and depth analyses, total T cell responses may have been underestimated. Non-spike TCR breadth showed similarity between vaccine and placebo recipients.

The sequences come from peripheral blood, collected after recovery from COVID-19. This receptor was identified in a human donor who had recovered from COVID-19. The chain carries TRBV30 and TRBJ2-5, with no clear D. CDR3 coding DNA: TGTGCCTGGAGTCTTAAAGGAGAGACCCAGTACTTC. Encoded protein: CAWSLKGETQYF.